Given below is one T cell receptor (beta chain) in context. The sample comes from a study of blood T cell repertoires in COVID-19. At the level of the study: The United States, Italy and Spain supplied acute and convalescent COVID-19 samples.

The CDR3 extends over 16 amino acids. V gave up 4 bases and J gave up 5 bases, with 19 bases separating them. The V gene's germline CDR1 is KGHDR and CDR2 SFDVKD. How the authors handled the data: The authors estimated nucleated cell counts from reference gene primer amplification. Here immunoSEQ multiplex PCR was the method, and the copy in TCRdb shows in-frame clones only, minus some. For V, J and clone size, that table is used; D and trimming come from the DNA. The sample has hundreds of thousands of clones, around 85% seen once. The chain has TRBV24-1 and TRBJ2-5, with D uncertain. The sequenced sample consisted of peripheral blood. The TCR sequence derives from an elderly man with acute or convalescent COVID-19. As DNA, the CDR3 is TGTGCCACCAGTGACCCCTTCACGGTAGCCGGGGAGACCCAGTACTTC. Translating gives CATSDPFTVAGETQYF.